This TCR beta chain stems from a study of blood T cell repertoires in COVID-19. About the research overall: T cells, B-cell-depleted T cells, or PBMCs supplied cDNA or gDNA.

Everyone who took part was about 18 to 90 years old, and they came from 24 US areas. Trimming removed 4 bases from V and 8 bases from J, with 20 bases in between. This CDR3 is built from 16 residues. Per the germline V gene, CDR1 is MNHEY and CDR2 is SVGAGI. Some clones are missing from TCRdb's copy, which holds only in-frame ones; the method was immunoSEQ multiplex PCR. The sample lists some 300,000 clones; 90% were seen once. V gene TRBV6-5 combines with J gene TRBJ1-4, with D tentatively TRBD1 (5 bases). The sample comprised PBMCs or T cells enriched from blood (not recorded which). This clonotype originated in a woman aged 25 to 45 who had been exposed to COVID-19. DNA of the CDR3: TGTGCCAGCAGTTCCCCCGGGGGGGAGTTAGGCGAAAAACTGTTTTTT. It specifies CASSSPGGELGEKLFF.